Each of the 17 T cell receptor beta chains below was sequenced from the same sample in a study of T cells in Graves' hyperthyroidism and ophthalmopathy. Amplified TCR beta CDR3 regions derived from RNA transcripts. TCR CDR3 regions were first amplified by RT-PCR with HTBI primers. Each CDR3 protein gets one entry after TCRdb re-called the multiplex PCR reads with MiXCR. The sample shows about 270,000 distinct CDR3 sequences, approximately 21% of them seen only once. The sample was blood. The source of these receptors is a man under 40 with Graves' ophthalmopathy.

The chain joins TRBV28 to TRBJ2-5; 8 bases match TRBD1. CDR1 is MDHEN, CDR2 SYDVKM, per germline. After removal of 6 bases from V and 5 bases from J, the junction contained 8 bases not matched to a gene. CDR3 length: 14 residues. The CDR3 DNA is TGTGCCAGCAGCTGGAGACAGGGGTATGAGACCCAGTACTTC. This gives the protein CASSWRQGYETQYF.

This clonotype was observed a handful of times. CDR3 amino acids: CASSPPTPSSYNEQFF. The CDR3 bases are TGTGCCAGCAGTCCACCCACCCCGAGCTCCTACAATGAGCAGTTCTTC. The chain is built from TRBV28 and TRBJ2-1; D gene unclear. Germline loops: CDR1 MDHEN, CDR2 SYDVKM. V was trimmed by 5 bases and J by 0 bases, leaving 14 bases between them. CDR3 length: 16 amino acids.

This clonotype occurred many times. The rearrangement links TRBV3-1 to TRBJ2-3; D may be TRBD1 (6 bases). Trimming took 4 bases from V and 2 from J, leaving 16 bases between them. The CDR3 runs 16 residues. Germline V gene sequence: CDR1 LGHDT, CDR2 YNNKEL (reference sequence). DNA of the CDR3: TGTGCCAGCAGCCGCCAGACAGGACTTAACACAGATACGCAGTATTTT. Amino acid sequence: CASSRQTGLNTDTQYF.

The chain uses TRBV20-1 and TRBJ1-2, with 8 bases aligning to TRBD1. Germline lookup yields CDR1 DFQATT and CDR2 SNEGSKA (reference sequence). The CDR3 consists of 13 residues. V shed 2 bases, J shed 6 bases, and the junction held 5 bases outside the gene matches. CDR3 sequence (DNA): TGCAGTGCTAGACCGACAGGGGCCGATGGCTACACCTTC. It translates to CSARPTGADGYTF.

The chain recombines TRBV11-2 with TRBJ2-3; D gene ambiguous. In germline, CDR1 is SGHAT, CDR2 FQNNGV. The CDR3 runs 13 residues. Trimming cost V 0 bases and J 8 bases, with 9 bases left between them. The CDR3 spells CASSLDFRITQYF. The CDR3 DNA reads TGTGCCAGCAGCTTAGATTTTAGAATTACGCAGTATTTT.

This clonotype showed up many times. The chain is built from TRBV18 and TRBJ2-1, with TRBD2 matching 10 bases. V shed 3 bases and J 6 bases; nucleotides not matched to a gene: 8. Germline V CDR1 and CDR2: KGHSH, LQKENI. This CDR3 has 16 amino acids. CDR3 DNA: TGTGCCAGCTCACCTCCTCTAGCGGGAGCTTTCAATGAGCAGTTCTTC. Encoded protein: CASSPPLAGAFNEQFF.

Remarks on this clonotype: The junction departs from germline at one end; a sequencing error may be responsible. The rearrangement joins TRBV9 to TRBJ2-7; 7 positions agree with TRBD1. The germline gives CDR1 SGDLS, CDR2 YYNGEE. This CDR3 comprises 14 residues. The CDR3 DNA follows: TGTGCCACCAGCCTTACAGGGGACCCGCGAGAGCAGTACTTC. It translates to CATSLTGDPREQYF. Full variable domain (remainder filled in from reference TRBV9 and TRBJ2-7): DSGVTQTPKHLITATGQRVTLRCSPRSGDLSVYWYQQSLDQGLQFLIQYYNGEERAKGNILERFSAQQFPDLHSELNLSSLELGDSALYFCATSLTGDPREQYFGPGTRLTVT.

This clonotype was detected only a few times. The chain uses TRBV25-1 and TRBJ2-7; D uncertain. Between the trimmed V and J ends, which lost 1 base and 4 bases, there was a span of 5 bases. CDR3 size: 12 residues. Germline V gene data show CDR1 as MGHDK and CDR2 as SYGVNS. This chain's CDR3 is CASSESKYEQYF. In nucleotides, the CDR3 is TGTGCCAGCAGTGAATCAAAATACGAGCAGTACTTC.

The chain is built from TRBV20-1 and TRBJ1-2; D is ambiguous. This CDR3 is 13 amino acids long. Trimming left V 2 bases short and J 1 base short, with 8 bases between. In germline, CDR1 is DFQATT, CDR2 SNEGSKA (reference sequence). CDR3 DNA: TGCAGTGCTAGACCGTTAAATAACTATGGCTACACCTTC. Its protein product is CSARPLNNYGYTF.

The V gene is TRBV20-1, the J gene TRBJ2-7; weak D call: TRBD1 (6 bases). Per germline, CDR1 DFQATT and CDR2 SNEGSKA (reference sequence). The CDR3 spans 13 residues. Trimming pared 3 bases from V and 2 bases from J, leaving 11 bases between. This CDR3 is CSASPTGPYEQYF. The CDR3 nucleotides are TGCAGTGCTAGCCCGACAGGACCCTACGAGCAGTACTTC.

This clonotype has at least ten counts. CDR3 in DNA: TGTGCCAGCAGCTTGACAGGGAGCAATCAGCCCCAGCATTTT. Translated: CASSLTGSNQPQHF. This chain joins TRBV5-6 and TRBJ1-5, with D maybe TRBD1 (6 bases). This CDR3 is built from 14 residues. The V end was cut by 1 base, the J end by 1 base, with 6 bases between. Germline V gene data show CDR1 as SGHDT and CDR2 as YYEEEE. The whole variable domain, remainder taken from reference TRBV5-6 and TRBJ1-5, is DAGVTQSPTHLIKTRGQQVTLRCSPKSGHDTVSWYQQALGQGPQFIFQYYEEEERQRGNFPDRFSGHQFPNYSSELNVNALLLGDSALYLCASSLTGSNQPQHFGDGTRLSIL.

This clonotype was counted between two and nine times. The CDR3 spells CASSSTFPEQYF. The CDR3 coding sequence is TGTGCCAGCAGCTCTACTTTCCCCGAGCAGTACTTC. The V gene is TRBV6-1, the J gene TRBJ2-7; no reliable D call. The germline gives CDR1 MNHNS, CDR2 SASEGT. The CDR3 runs to 12 residues. V was pared by 6 bases and J by 6 bases, with 12 bases between.

This clonotype was detected only a few times. The rearrangement joins TRBV5-6 to TRBJ2-5; D might be TRBD1 (5 bases). The germline gives CDR1 SGHDT, CDR2 YYEEEE. V lost 1 base and J lost 6, with 7 bases in between. The CDR3 covers 12 residues. CDR3 amino acids: CASSLTGQTQYF. Written as DNA, the CDR3 is TGTGCCAGCAGCTTGACAGGTCAGACCCAGTACTTC.

The gene calls are TRBV20-1 and TRBJ2-3; 8 positions match TRBD2. V trimming: 3 bases; J trimming: 4 bases; junction bases outside the gene matches: 12. The CDR3 is made up of 16 amino acids. CDR1 is DFQATT and CDR2 is SNEGSKA in the germline V gene (reference sequence). The CDR3 region has the DNA TGCAGTGCTAGGGATGGGTTGCGGGAGGCTTCAGATACGCAGTATTTT. Residues: CSARDGLREASDTQYF.

This clonotype was seen ten or more times. The CDR3 sequence is CASSHSGTSGRNEQFF. Written as DNA, the CDR3 is TGTGCCAGCAGTCACTCCGGGACTAGCGGGAGGAATGAGCAGTTCTTC. The chain recombines TRBV13 with TRBJ2-1; 15 bases line up with TRBD2. Germline values: CDR1 PRHDT, CDR2 FYEKMQ (reference sequence). V trimming: 6 bases; J trimming: 7 bases; junction bases outside the gene matches: 7. CDR3 length: 16 amino acids.

CDR3 protein: CATHPGQGWNSNQPQHF. In nucleotides, the CDR3 is TGTGCCACCCACCCGGGACAGGGGTGGAATAGCAATCAGCCCCAGCATTTT. This sequence joins TRBV28 and TRBJ1-5; 10 nucleotides match TRBD1. After removal of 10 bases from V and 0 bases from J, the junction contained 12 bases not matched to a gene. The CDR3 totals 17 residues. The germline gives CDR1 MDHEN, CDR2 SYDVKM.

In DNA form, the CDR3 reads TGTGCCACCACGGCCCGGGGGATAGGAGCCTCACGGAATGAGCAGTTCTTC. Its protein is CATTARGIGASRNEQFF. The chain couples TRBV19 to TRBJ2-1; D may be TRBD2 (6 bases). V gave up 10 bases and J gave up 7 bases, with 29 bases separating them. The CDR3 extends over 17 amino acids. Per germline, CDR1 LNHDA and CDR2 SQIVND (reference sequence).